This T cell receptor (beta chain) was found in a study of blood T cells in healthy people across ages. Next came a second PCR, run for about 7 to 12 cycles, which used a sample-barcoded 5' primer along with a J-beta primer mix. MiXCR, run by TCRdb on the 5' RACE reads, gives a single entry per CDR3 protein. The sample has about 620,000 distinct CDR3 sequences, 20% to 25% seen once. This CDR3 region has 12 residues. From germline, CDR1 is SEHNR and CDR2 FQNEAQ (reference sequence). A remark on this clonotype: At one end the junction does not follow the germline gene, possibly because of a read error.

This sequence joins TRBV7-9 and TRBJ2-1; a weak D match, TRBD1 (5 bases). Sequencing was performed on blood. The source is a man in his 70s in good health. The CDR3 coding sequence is TGTGCCAGCAGCTTAGGCCCAGGGTTACAGCTCTTC. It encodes CASSLGPGLQLF.